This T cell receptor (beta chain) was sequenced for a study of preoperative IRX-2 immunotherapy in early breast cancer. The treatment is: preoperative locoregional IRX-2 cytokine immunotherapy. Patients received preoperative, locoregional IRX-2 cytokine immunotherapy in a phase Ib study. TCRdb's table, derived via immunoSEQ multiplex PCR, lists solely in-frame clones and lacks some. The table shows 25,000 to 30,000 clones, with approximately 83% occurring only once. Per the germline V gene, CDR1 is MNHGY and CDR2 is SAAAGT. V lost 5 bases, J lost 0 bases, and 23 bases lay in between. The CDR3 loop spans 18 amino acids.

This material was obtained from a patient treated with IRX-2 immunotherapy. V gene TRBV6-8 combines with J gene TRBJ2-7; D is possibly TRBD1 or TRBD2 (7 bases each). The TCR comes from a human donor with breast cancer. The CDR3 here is CASSQNALGEGASYEQYF. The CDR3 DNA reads TGTGCCAGCAGTCAGAACGCTCTGGGGGAGGGGGCCTCCTACGAGCAGTACTTC.